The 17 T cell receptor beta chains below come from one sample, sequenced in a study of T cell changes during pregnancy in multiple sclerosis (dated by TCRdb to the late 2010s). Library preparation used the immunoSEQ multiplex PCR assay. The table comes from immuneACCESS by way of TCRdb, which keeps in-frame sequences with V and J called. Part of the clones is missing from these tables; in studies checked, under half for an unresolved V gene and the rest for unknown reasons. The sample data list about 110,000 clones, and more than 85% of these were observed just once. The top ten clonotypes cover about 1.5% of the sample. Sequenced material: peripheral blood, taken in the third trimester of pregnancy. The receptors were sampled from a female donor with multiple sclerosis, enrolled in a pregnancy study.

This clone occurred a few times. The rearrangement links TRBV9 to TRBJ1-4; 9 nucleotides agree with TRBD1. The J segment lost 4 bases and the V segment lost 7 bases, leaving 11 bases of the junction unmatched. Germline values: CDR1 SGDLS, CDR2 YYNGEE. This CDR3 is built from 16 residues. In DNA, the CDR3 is TGTGCCAGCGGTGAACAGGGACAGGGCATTAATGAAAAACTGTTTTTT. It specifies CASGEQGQGINEKLFF.

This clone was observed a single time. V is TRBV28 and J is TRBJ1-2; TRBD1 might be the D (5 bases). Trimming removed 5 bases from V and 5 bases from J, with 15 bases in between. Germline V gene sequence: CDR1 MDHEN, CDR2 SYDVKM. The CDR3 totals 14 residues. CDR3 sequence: CASSGQGPFYGYTF. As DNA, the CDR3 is TGTGCCAGCAGTGGGCAGGGCCCTTTTTATGGCTACACCTTC.

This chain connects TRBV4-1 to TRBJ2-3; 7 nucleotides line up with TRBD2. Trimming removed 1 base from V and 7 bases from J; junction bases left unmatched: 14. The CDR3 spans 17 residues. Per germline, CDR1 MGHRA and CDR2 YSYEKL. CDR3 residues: CASSQVDLGLSPNTQYF. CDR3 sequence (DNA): TGCGCCAGCAGCCAAGTTGATTTGGGACTATCCCCCAATACGCAGTATTTT.

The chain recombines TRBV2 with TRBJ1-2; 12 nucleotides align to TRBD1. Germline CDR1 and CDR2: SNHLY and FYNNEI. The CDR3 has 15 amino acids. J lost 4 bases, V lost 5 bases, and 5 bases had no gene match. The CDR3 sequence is CASSPPGQGAYGYTF. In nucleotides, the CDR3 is TGTGCCAGCAGTCCGCCGGGACAGGGGGCCTATGGCTACACCTTC.

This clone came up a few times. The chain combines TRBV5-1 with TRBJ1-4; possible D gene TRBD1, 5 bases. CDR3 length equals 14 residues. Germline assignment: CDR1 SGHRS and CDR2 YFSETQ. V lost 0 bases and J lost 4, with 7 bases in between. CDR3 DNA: TGCGCCAGCAGCTTGGGACAGCTTAATGAAAAACTGTTTTTT. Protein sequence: CASSLGQLNEKLFF. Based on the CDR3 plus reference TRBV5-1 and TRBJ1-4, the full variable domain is KAGVTQTPRYLIKTRGQQVTLSCSPISGHRSVSWYQQTPGQGLQFLFEYFSETQRNKGNFPGRFSGRQFSNSRSEMNVSTLELGDSALYLCASSLGQLNEKLFFGSGTQLSVL.

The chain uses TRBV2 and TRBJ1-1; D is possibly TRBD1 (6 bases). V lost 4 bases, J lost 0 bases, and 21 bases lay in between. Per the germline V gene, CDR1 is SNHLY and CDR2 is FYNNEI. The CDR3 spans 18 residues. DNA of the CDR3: TGTGCCAGCAGTGGAGTAAGCAGGGGCGTCCCAATGAACACTGAAGCTTTCTTT. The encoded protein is CASSGVSRGVPMNTEAFF.

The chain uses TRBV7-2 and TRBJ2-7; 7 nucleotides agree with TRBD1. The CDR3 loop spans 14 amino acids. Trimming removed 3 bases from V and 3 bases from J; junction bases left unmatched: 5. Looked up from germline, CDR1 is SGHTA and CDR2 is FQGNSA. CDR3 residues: CASSFRQGVYEQYF. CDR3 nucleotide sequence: TGTGCCAGCAGCTTCCGACAGGGCGTCTACGAGCAGTACTTC.

CDR3 amino acids: CASSVTTGIQETQYF. As DNA, the CDR3 is TGTGCCAGCAGCGTCACAACAGGCATCCAAGAGACCCAGTACTTC. The chain uses TRBV9 and TRBJ2-5; tentative D call: TRBD1 (5 bases). CDR3 length equals 15 residues. Germline V gene data show CDR1 as SGDLS and CDR2 as YYNGEE. Trimming took off 2 bases at V and 1 base at J, with 12 bases between the two ends.

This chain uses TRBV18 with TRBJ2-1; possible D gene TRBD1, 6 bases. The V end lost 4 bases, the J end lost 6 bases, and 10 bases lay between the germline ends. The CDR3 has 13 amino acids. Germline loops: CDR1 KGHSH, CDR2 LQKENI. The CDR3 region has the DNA TGTGCCAGCTCACGTAGGGGGTCCAATGAGCAGTTCTTC. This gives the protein CASSRRGSNEQFF.

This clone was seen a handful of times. The CDR3 here is CASSPPEEGPNTGELFF. The DNA for the CDR3 is TGCGCCAGCAGTCCGCCGGAAGAGGGCCCGAACACCGGGGAGCTGTTTTTT. The chain joins TRBV10-1 to TRBJ2-2; weak D call: TRBD2 (5 bases). The germline gives CDR1 WNHNN, CDR2 SYGVQD (reference sequence). Trimming removed 5 bases at V and 0 bases at J, with 16 bases between. The CDR3 runs to 17 residues.

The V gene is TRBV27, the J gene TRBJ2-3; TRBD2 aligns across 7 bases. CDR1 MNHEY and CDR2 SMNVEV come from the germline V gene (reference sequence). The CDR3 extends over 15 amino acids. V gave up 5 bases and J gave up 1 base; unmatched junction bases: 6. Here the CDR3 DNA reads TGTGCCAGCAGTAACCCGAGCGGGGGCACAGATACGCAGTATTTT. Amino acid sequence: CASSNPSGGTDTQYF.

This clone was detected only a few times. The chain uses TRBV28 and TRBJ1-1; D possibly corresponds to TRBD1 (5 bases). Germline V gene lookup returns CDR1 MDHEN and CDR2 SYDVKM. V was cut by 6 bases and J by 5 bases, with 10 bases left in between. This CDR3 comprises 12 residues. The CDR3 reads CASSSGWTEAFF. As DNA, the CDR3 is TGTGCCAGCAGCTCAGGGTGGACTGAAGCTTTCTTT.

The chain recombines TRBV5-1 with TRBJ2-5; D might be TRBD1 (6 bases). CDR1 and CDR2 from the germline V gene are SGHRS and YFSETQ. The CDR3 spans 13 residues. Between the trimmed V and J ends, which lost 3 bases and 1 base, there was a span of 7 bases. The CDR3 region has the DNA TGCGCCAGCAGCTGGACAGCCCAAGAGACCCAGTACTTC. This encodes CASSWTAQETQYF.

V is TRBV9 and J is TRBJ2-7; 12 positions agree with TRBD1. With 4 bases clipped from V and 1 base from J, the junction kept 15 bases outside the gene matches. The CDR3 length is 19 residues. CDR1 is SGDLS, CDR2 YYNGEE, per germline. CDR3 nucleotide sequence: TGTGCCAGCAGCATTAATCCGGGACAGGGGGCAACGTTGTCCTACGAGCAGTACTTC. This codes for CASSINPGQGATLSYEQYF.

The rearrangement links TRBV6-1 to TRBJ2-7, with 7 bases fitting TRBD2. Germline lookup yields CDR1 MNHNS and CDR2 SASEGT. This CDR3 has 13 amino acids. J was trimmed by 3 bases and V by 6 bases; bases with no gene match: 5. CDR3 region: CASSATGGYEQYF. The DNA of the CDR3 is TGTGCCAGCAGCGCGACGGGAGGCTACGAGCAGTACTTC.

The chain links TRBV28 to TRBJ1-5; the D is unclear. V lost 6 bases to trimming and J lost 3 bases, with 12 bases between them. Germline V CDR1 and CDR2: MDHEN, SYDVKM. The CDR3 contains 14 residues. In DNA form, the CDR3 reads TGTGCCAGCAGACACCGACATTACAATCAGCCCCAGCATTTT. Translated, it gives CASRHRHYNQPQHF.

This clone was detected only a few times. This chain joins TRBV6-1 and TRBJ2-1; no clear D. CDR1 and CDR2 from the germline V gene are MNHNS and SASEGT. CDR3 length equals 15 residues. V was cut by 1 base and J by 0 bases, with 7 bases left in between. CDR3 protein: CASSEEETSYNEQFF. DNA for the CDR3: TGTGCCAGCAGTGAAGAGGAGACCTCCTACAATGAGCAGTTCTTC.